This entry concerns a single T cell receptor beta chain. What antigen it recognizes has not been identified. The sample holds no much larger clone one base away, and base qualities are not on file. In this study, focal radiation therapy paired with CTLA-4 blockade (ipilimumab) was tested in patients who had chemo-refractory metastatic non-small-cell lung cancer. These data are taken from a study of radiotherapy plus CTLA-4 blockade in lung cancer (dated by TCRdb to the late 2010s). As for the study more broadly: Among the enrolled patients, approximately 17% had an objective response, and about 30% reached disease control.

Trimming at the junction amounts to 2 bases on V and 4 bases on J, and the germline ends lie 19 bases apart. CDR1 and CDR2, looked up from the germline V gene, are SGHDT and YYEEEE. The CDR3 runs 16 residues from the cysteine to the phenylalanine. Of all the DNA, just the CDR3 is kept, 48 bases in frame from base 1. Receptor amplification or capture employed the immunoSEQ multiplex PCR assay. Not all clones reach the TCRdb copy of this immuneACCESS table, which keeps in-frame sequences only. Checked studies attribute under half of the gap to unresolved V genes and leave the rest unexplained. The sample table holds about 28,000 clones, of which roughly 80% were seen once. The ten largest clones capture about 7.3% of the sample. Paper-wide results and their limitations: The strongest predictors of response were reported to be early dynamic shifts in blood T cell clones along with a rise in serum interferon-beta following radiation. After treatment with radiotherapy and ipilimumab, TCR clones that came from tumors expanded in the peripheral blood.

In this chain, TRBV5-6 is recombined with TRBJ2-7; the D match is possibly TRBD1 or TRBD2, with 5 bases aligned in each. The sequencing used peripheral blood, collected from a patient treated with radiotherapy plus ipilimumab. The clonotype was recovered from a human donor with non-small cell lung cancer who had stable disease on radiotherapy plus ipilimumab. The nucleotides are TGTGCCAGCAGCTTCCCTTTGGGAAGGGACCTTTACGAGCAGTACTTC. This translates into CASSFPLGRDLYEQYF.